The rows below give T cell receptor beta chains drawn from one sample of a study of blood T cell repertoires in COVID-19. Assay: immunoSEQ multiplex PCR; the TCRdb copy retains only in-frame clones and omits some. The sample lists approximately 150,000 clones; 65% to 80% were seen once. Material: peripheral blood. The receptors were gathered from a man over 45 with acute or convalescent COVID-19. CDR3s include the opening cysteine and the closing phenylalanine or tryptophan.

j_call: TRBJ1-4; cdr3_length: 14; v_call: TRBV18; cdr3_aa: CASSRGGTDEKLFF
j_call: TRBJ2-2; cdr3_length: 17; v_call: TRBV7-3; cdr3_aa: CASSLGQGIGNTGELFF
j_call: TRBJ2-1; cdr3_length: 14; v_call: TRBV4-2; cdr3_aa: CASSQDLLYNEQFF
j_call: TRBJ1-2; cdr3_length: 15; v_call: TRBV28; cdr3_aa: CASSLSMGQAYGYTF
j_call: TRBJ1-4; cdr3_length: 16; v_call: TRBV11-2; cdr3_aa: CASSLSSGLTNEKLFF
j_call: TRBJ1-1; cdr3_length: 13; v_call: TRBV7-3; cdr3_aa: CASSLAGNTEAFF
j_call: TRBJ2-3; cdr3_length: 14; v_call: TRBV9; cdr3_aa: CASSSPWGADTQYF
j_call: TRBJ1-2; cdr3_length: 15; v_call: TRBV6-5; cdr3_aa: CASTSRNRADYGYTF
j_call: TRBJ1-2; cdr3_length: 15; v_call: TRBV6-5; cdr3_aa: CASSPKGGGFYGYTF
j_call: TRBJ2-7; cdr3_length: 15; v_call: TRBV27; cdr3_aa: CASSLFSSPFYEQYF
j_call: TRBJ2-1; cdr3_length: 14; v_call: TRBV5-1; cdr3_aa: CASSLDIGYNEQFF
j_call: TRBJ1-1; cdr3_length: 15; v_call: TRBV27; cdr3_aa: CASSTRGTGTTEAFF
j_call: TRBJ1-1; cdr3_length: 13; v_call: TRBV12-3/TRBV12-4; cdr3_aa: CASSLGPVTEAFF
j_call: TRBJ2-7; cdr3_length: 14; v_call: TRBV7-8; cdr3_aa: CASTPLRVGGEQYF
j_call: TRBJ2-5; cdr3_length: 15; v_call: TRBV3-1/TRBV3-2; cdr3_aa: CASSQEQDGGETQYF
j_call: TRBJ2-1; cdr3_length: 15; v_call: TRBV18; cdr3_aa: CASSPLGQAVNEQFF
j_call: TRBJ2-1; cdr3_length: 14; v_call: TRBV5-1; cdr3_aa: CASSSTTEYNEQFF
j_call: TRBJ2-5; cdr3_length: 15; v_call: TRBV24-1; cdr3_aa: CATSDSRGTQETQYF
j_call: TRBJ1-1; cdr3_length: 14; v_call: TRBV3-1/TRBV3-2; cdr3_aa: CASSRQVVGTEAFF
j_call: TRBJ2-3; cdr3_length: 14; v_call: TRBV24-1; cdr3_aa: CATRGASGGDTQYF
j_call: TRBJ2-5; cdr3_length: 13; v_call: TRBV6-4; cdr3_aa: CASSGQMGETQYF
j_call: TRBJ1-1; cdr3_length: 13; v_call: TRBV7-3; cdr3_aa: CASSLGGGTEAFF
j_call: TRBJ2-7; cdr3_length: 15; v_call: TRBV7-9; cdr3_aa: CASSAGTGKSYEQYF
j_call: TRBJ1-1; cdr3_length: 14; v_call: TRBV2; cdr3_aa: CASSEVLQGTEAFF